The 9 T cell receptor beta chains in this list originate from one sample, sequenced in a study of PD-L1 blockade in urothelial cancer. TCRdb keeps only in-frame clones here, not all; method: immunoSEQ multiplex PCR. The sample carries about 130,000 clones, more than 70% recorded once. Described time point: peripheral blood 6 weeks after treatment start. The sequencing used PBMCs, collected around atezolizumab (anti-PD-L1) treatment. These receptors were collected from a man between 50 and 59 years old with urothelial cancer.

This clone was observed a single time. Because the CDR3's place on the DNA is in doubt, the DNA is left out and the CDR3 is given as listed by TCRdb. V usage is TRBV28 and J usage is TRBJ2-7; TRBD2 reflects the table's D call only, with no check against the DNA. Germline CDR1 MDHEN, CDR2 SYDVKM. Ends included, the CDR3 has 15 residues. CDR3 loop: CASSSSGLAGYEQYF.

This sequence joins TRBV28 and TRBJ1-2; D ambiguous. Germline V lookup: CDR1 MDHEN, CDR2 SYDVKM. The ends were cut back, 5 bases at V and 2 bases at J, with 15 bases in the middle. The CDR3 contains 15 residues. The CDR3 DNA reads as TGTGCCAGCAGTGGACCGGGAAAAAGGAACTATGGCTACACCTTC. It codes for CASSGPGKRNYGYTF.

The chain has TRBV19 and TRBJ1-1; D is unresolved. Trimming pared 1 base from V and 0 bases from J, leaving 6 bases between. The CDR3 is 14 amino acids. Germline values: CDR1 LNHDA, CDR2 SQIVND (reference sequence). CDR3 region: CASSIGTLNTEAFF. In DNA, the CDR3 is TGTGCCAGTAGTATAGGGACTCTGAACACTGAAGCTTTCTTT.

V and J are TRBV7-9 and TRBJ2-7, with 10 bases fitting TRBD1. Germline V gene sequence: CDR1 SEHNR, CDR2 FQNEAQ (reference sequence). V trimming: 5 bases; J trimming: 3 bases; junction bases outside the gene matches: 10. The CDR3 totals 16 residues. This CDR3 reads CASSPRLTGGRYEQYF. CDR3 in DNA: TGTGCCAGCAGCCCCCGTCTGACAGGGGGCCGCTACGAGCAGTACTTC.

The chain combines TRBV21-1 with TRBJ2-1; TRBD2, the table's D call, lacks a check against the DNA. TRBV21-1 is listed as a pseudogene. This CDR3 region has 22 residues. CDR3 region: CASSKASTFWTSGRAIYNEQFF. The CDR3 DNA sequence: TGTGCCAGCAGCAAAGCGTCTACCTTTTGGACTAGCGGGAGGGCCATCTACAATGAGCAGTTCTTC.

This chain's CDR3 is CASSLTRRGKQYF. DNA of the CDR3: TGTGCCAGCAGTTTAACCCGCAGGGGCAAGCAGTACTTC. The chain links TRBV28 to TRBJ2-7, with TRBD1 as a possible D gene (6 bases). CDR3 length equals 13 residues. The ends were cut back, 2 bases at V and 8 bases at J, with 13 bases in the middle. Per the germline V gene, CDR1 is MDHEN and CDR2 is SYDVKM.

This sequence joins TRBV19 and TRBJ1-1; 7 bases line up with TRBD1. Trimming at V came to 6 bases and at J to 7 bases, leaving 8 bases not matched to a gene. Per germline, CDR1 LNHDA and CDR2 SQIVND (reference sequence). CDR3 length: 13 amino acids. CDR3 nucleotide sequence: TGTGCCAGTAGCGTGGACAGGATGAGTGAAGCTTTCTTT. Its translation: CASSVDRMSEAFF. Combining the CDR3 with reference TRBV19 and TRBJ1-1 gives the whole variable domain DGGITQSPKYLFRKEGQNVTLSCEQNLNHDAMYWYRQDPGQGLRLIYYSQIVNDFQKGDIAEGYSVSREKKESFPLTVTSAQKNPTAFYLCASSVDRMSEAFFGQGTRLTVV.

This CDR3 is CASSLVHQRDSSRADNEQFF. DNA for the CDR3: TGTGCCAGCAGCTTAGTGCACCAGCGGGATTCCAGTCGGGCGGACAATGAGCAGTTCTTC. J is TRBJ2-1 and V is TRBV7-8; TRBD2 agrees at 7 bases. The CDR3 totals 20 residues. Per the germline V gene, CDR1 is SGHVS and CDR2 is FQNEAQ. With V trimmed by 1 base and J by 5 bases, 20 bases remained unmatched.

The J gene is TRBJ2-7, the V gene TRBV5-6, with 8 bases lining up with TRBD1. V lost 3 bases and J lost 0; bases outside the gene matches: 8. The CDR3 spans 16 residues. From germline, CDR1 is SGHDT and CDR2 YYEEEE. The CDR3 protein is CASSSYTGGISYEQYF. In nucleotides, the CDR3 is TGTGCCAGCAGCTCGTATACAGGGGGGATCTCCTACGAGCAGTACTTC.